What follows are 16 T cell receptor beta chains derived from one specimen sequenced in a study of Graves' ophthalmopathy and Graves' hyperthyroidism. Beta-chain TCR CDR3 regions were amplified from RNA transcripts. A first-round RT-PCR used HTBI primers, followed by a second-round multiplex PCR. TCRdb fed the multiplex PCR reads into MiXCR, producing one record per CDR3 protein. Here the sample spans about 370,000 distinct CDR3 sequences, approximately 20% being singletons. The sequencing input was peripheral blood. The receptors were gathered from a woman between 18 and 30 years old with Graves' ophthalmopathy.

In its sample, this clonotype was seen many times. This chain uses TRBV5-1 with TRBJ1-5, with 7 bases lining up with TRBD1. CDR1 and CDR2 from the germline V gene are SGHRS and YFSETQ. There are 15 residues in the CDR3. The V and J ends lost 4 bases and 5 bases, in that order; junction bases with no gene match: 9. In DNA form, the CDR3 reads TGCGCCAGCAGCCCGATACAGGGGCCGTATCAGCCCCAGCATTTT. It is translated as CASSPIQGPYQPQHF.

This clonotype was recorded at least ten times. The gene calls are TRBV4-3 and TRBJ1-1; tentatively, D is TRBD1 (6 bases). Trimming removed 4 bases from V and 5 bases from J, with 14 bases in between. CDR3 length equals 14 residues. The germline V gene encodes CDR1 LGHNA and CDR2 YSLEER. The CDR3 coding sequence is TGCGCCAGCAGCCCGCGGACAGTAAGAACTGAAGCTTTCTTT. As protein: CASSPRTVRTEAFF.

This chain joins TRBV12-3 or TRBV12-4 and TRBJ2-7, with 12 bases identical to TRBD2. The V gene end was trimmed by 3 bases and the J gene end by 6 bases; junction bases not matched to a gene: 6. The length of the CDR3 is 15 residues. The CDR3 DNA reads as TGTGCCAGCAGTTTTGGGCTAGCGGGAGGGGGCGAGCAGTACTTC. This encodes CASSFGLAGGGEQYF.

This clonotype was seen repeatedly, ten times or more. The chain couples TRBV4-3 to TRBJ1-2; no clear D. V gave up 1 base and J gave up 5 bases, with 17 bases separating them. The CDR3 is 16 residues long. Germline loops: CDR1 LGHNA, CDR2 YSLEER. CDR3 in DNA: TGCGCCAGCAGCCAAGCAACCGACCGCCCGGAGTATGGCTACACCTTC. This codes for CASSQATDRPEYGYTF.

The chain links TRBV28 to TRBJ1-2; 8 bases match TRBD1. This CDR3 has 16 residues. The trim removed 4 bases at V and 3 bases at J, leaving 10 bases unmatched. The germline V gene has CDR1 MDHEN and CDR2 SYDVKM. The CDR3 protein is CASSSNGQGFHYGYTF. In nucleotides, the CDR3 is TGTGCCAGCAGTTCAAATGGACAGGGTTTTCACTATGGCTACACCTTC.

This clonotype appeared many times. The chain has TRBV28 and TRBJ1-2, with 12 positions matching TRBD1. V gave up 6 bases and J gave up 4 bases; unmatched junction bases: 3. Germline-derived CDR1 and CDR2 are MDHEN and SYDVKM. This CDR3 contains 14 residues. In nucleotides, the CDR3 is TGTGCCAGCAGGGGACAGGGGGCACCCTATGGCTACACCTTC. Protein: CASRGQGAPYGYTF.

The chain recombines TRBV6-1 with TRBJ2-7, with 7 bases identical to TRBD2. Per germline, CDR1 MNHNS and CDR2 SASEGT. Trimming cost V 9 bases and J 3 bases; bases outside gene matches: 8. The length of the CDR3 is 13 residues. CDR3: CARRGVPDYEQYF. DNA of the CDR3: TGTGCCAGACGGGGGGTTCCTGACTACGAGCAGTACTTC.

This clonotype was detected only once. CDR3 nucleotides: TGTGCCAGCAAACCCCCCGACGGCCTAGCCAAAAACATTCAGTACTTC. Protein: CASKPPDGLAKNIQYF. V and J are TRBV6-1 and TRBJ2-4; D ambiguous. The CDR3 covers 16 residues. Germline V gene data show CDR1 as MNHNS and CDR2 as SASEGT. V was trimmed by 7 bases and J by 0 bases, leaving 16 bases between them.

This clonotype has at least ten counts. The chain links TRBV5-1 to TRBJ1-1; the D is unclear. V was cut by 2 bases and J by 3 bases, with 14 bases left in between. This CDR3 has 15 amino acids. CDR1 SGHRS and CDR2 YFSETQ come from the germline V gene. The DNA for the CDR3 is TGCGCCAGCAGCTTTCATTACGGTTCGGACACTGAAGCTTTCTTT. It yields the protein CASSFHYGSDTEAFF.

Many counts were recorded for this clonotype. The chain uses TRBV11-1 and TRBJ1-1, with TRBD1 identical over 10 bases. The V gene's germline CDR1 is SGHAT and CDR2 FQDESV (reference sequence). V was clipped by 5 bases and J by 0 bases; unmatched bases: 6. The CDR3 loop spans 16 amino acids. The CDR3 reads CASSLWTGGMNTEAFF. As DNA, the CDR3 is TGTGCCAGCAGCCTATGGACAGGGGGAATGAACACTGAAGCTTTCTTT. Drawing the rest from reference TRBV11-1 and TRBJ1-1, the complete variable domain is EAEVAQSPRYKITEKSQAVAFWCDPISGHATLYWYRQILGQGPELLVQFQDESVVDDSQLPKDRFSAERLKGVDSTLKIQPAELGDSAMYLCASSLWTGGMNTEAFFGQGTRLTVV.

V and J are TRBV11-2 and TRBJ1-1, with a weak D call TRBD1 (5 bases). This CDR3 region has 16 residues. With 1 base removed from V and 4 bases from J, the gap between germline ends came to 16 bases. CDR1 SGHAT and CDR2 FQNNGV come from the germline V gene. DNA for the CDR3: TGTGCCAGCAGCTTAGTAGGGGCCGGGTTTTCCACTGAAGCTTTCTTT. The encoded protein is CASSLVGAGFSTEAFF. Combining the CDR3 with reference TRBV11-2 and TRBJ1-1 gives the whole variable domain EAGVAQSPRYKIIEKRQSVAFWCNPISGHATLYWYQQILGQGPKLLIQFQNNGVVDDSQLPKDRFSAERLKGVDSTLKIQPAKLEDSAVYLCASSLVGAGFSTEAFFGQGTRLTVV.

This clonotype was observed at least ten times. The CDR3 spells CSVELRTVNTEAFF. The CDR3 DNA reads as TGCAGCGTTGAGCTAAGGACAGTGAACACTGAAGCTTTCTTT. The rearrangement uses TRBV29-1 and TRBJ1-1; possibly TRBD1 for D (6 bases). The V gene lost 3 bases and the J gene lost 0 bases, with 11 bases spanning the gap. The CDR3 extends over 14 amino acids. From germline, CDR1 is SQVTM and CDR2 ANQGSEA.

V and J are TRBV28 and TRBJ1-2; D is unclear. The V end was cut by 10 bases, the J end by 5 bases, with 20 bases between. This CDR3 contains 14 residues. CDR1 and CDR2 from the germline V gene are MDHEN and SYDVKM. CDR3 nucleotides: TGTGCCACCCACCCGACGGTCAAGGGTTATGGCTACACCTTC. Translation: CATHPTVKGYGYTF.

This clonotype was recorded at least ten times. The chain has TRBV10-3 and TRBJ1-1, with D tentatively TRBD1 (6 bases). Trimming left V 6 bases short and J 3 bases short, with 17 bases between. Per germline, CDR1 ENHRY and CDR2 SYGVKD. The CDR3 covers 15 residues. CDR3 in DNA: TGTGCCATCAGGATTGGTCGGGGGCTTGACACTGAAGCTTTCTTT. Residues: CAIRIGRGLDTEAFF.

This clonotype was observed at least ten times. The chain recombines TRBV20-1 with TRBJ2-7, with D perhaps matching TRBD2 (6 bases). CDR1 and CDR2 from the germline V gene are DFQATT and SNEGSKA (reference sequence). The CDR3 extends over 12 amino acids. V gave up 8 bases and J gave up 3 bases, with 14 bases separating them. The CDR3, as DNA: TGCAGTCTACAGGTTAGCGGCTACGAGCAGTACTTC. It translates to CSLQVSGYEQYF.

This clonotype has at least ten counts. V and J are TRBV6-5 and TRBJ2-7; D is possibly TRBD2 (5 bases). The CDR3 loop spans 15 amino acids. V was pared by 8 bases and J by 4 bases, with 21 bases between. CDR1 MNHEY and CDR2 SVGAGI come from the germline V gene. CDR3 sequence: CASARTLYRSYEQYF. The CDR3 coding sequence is TGTGCCAGCGCTCGGACTTTGTACCGCTCATACGAGCAGTACTTC.